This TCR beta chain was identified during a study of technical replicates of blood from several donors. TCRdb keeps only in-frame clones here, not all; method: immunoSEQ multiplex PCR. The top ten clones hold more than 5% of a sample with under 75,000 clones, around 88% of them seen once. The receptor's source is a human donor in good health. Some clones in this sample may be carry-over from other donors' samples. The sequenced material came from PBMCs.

The CDR3 DNA reads TGTGCCCCCCCCAGCAGTTACGTGCCTAGCGGGAGGCATGAGCAGTTCTTC. Translated, it gives CAPPSSYVPSGRHEQFF. The V call is TRBV6-8, the J call TRBJ2-1, with TRBD2 matching over 11 bases. This CDR3 contains 17 residues. CDR1 is MNHGY and CDR2 is SAAAGT in the germline V gene. The junction had 20 bases not matched to a gene; V was cut back by 11 bases and J by 8 bases.